A single sample gave rise to the 28 T cell receptor beta chains below, sequenced in a study of shared clonotypes between healthy human individuals. Only in-frame clones appear in the TCRdb table, and some are missing; sequencing was by immunoSEQ multiplex PCR. The table has under 2.5 million clones, approximately 90% seen once. Sample: naive CD4+ T cells from PBMCs. Subset defined: CD45RA+ positively selected. The source is a man younger than 35 in good health. Some clones in this sample may be carry-over from other donors' samples.

This clone has more than one count but fewer than ten. The chain uses TRBV7-2 and TRBJ2-7; TRBD2 aligns across 13 bases. The CDR3 spans 15 residues. Germline lookup yields CDR1 SGHTA and CDR2 FQGNSA. The ends lost 4 bases at V and 2 bases at J; junction bases unmatched: 2. The CDR3 sequence is CASSSTSGRAYEQYF. DNA of the CDR3: TGTGCCAGCAGCTCCACTAGCGGGAGGGCCTACGAGCAGTACTTC. Together with reference TRBV7-2 and TRBJ2-7, the CDR3 gives the full variable domain: GAGVSQSPSNKVTEKGKDVELRCDPISGHTALYWYRQSLGQGLEFLIYFQGNSAPDKSGLPSDRFSAERTGGSVSTLTIQRTQQEDSAVYLCASSSTSGRAYEQYFGPGTRLTVT.

The chain uses TRBV7-7 and TRBJ2-5; 13 nucleotides line up with TRBD2. In germline, CDR1 is SSHAT, CDR2 FNYEAQ (reference sequence). The CDR3 is 16 residues long. J gave up 3 bases and V 5 bases, and 6 bases lay outside the gene matches. CDR3 coding DNA: TGTGCCAGCAGCCTGGGACTAGCGGGGCCTAAAGAGACCCAGTACTTC. This sequence encodes CASSLGLAGPKETQYF.

The genes are TRBV7-3 and TRBJ2-3; D not resolved. CDR1 and CDR2 (germline): SGHTA, FQGTGA. V lost 2 bases, J lost 0 bases, and 9 bases lay in between. This CDR3 contains 15 residues. CDR3 sequence (DNA): TGTGCCAGCAGCTTACGCAGACCCAGCACAGATACGCAGTATTTT. Its protein is CASSLRRPSTDTQYF.

The V call is TRBV6-1, the J call TRBJ2-7; tentatively, D is TRBD2 (5 bases). Germline-derived CDR1 and CDR2 are MNHNS and SASEGT. Trimming removed 5 bases at V and 6 bases at J, with 11 bases between. The CDR3 length is 12 residues. CDR3 DNA: TGTGCCAGCAGTAGTACTAGTCGCGAGCAGTACTTC. Its protein product is CASSSTSREQYF.

The chain combines TRBV4-2 with TRBJ2-2; D could derive from TRBD1 or TRBD2 (5 bases each). Per the germline V gene, CDR1 is LGHNA and CDR2 is YNFKEQ. Trimming cost V 3 bases and J 4 bases, with 15 bases left between them. This CDR3 spans 16 amino acids. In nucleotides, the CDR3 is TGTGCCAGCAGCCAGGGGCCACTAGGCCCCACCGGGGAGCTGTTTTTT. This translates into CASSQGPLGPTGELFF.

The rearrangement links TRBV5-1 to TRBJ1-3; 8 bases map to TRBD1. Per the germline V gene, CDR1 is SGHRS and CDR2 is YFSETQ. There are 14 residues in the CDR3. V was pared by 1 base and J by 8 bases, with 5 bases of the junction left unmatched. CDR3 region: CASSLSQGADTIYF. In DNA form, the CDR3 reads TGCGCCAGCAGCTTGTCGCAGGGGGCGGACACCATATATTTT.

This clone was seen only a few times. Germline and junction disagree at one end, which may indicate a read error. The chain recombines TRBV29-1 with TRBJ1-5; D remains unclear. The CDR3 extends over 11 amino acids. Germline V gives CDR1 SQVTM, CDR2 ANQGSEA. The CDR3 protein is CSVEVNQPQHF. In nucleotides, the CDR3 is TGCAGCGTGGAAGTTAATCAGCCCCAGCATTTT.

The gene calls are TRBV12-5 and TRBJ1-2; maybe TRBD1 (5 bases). Looked up from germline, CDR1 is LGHNT and CDR2 is FRNRAP. Trimming left V 5 bases short and J 5 bases short, with 18 bases between. The CDR3 runs to 15 residues. The CDR3, as DNA: TGTGCTAGTGGTCGAGGGGCCGATACAACTTATGGCTACACCTTC. This codes for CASGRGADTTYGYTF.

This chain uses TRBV2 with TRBJ2-7; D unclear. This CDR3 is built from 13 residues. Trimming left V 6 bases short and J 3 bases short, with 12 bases between. Germline values: CDR1 SNHLY, CDR2 FYNNEI. The chain's CDR3 is CASSDRVVYEQYF. The CDR3 region has the DNA TGTGCCAGCAGCGATAGAGTAGTCTACGAGCAGTACTTC.

This clone was counted a single time. CDR3 sequence (DNA): TGTGCCAGCAGCCTACTGGACAGGGGAAGTGAGCAGTTCTTC. Its translation: CASSLLDRGSEQFF. This rearrangement joins TRBV6-6 to TRBJ2-1; 9 bases are a match to TRBD1. CDR1 is MNHNY, CDR2 SVGAGI, per germline (reference sequence). This CDR3 region has 14 residues. V trimming: 6 bases; J trimming: 9 bases; junction bases outside the gene matches: 9.

Comment on this clone: Other DNA sequences in the same sample also yield this CDR3. The chain uses TRBV19 and TRBJ2-1, with no clear D. This CDR3 spans 11 amino acids. Germline lookup yields CDR1 LNHDA and CDR2 SQIVND (reference sequence). V lost 6 bases to trimming and J lost 3 bases, with 3 bases between them. The CDR3 protein is CASRDYNEQFF. Written as DNA, the CDR3 is TGTGCCAGTAGGGACTACAATGAGCAGTTCTTC.

The chain has TRBV7-2 and TRBJ1-1; no clear D gene. This CDR3 contains 13 residues. The V gene lost 1 base and the J gene lost 3 bases, with 6 bases spanning the gap. Germline CDR1 and CDR2: SGHTA and FQGNSA. The CDR3 loop reads CASSLGFYTEAFF. Written as DNA, the CDR3 is TGTGCCAGCAGCTTAGGTTTCTACACTGAAGCTTTCTTT.

The chain is built from TRBV4-1 and TRBJ2-1, with D tentatively TRBD2 (6 bases). This CDR3 contains 18 residues. V was pared by 0 bases and J by 4 bases, with 19 bases between. The V gene's germline CDR1 is MGHRA and CDR2 YSYEKL. The DNA for the CDR3 is TGCGCCAGCAGCCAAGATAACGGGGGTGTTCCTCCTTACAATGAGCAGTTCTTC. This gives the protein CASSQDNGGVPPYNEQFF.

The genes are TRBV28 and TRBJ1-3; no clear D gene. V lost 5 bases to trimming and J lost 0 bases, with 14 bases between them. Germline V gene data show CDR1 as MDHEN and CDR2 as SYDVKM. The CDR3 extends over 16 amino acids. The CDR3 sequence: CASSPTGSTSGNTIYF. In nucleotides, the CDR3 is TGTGCCAGCAGTCCCACCGGGTCCACCTCTGGAAACACCATATATTTT.

The chain couples TRBV13 to TRBJ1-2; D possibly corresponds to TRBD1 (6 bases). Germline assignment: CDR1 PRHDT and CDR2 FYEKMQ (reference sequence). V gave up 2 bases and J gave up 6 bases, with 13 bases separating them. This CDR3 spans 14 amino acids. The CDR3 loop is CASSLYQGSHGYTF. The CDR3 region has the DNA TGTGCCAGCAGCTTATACCAGGGGTCGCATGGCTACACCTTC.

The table lists this clone with a count of one. In DNA, the CDR3 is TGCGCCAGCAGTGAGGAGGCTGCGGGAGGACGAAGCGAGCAGTACTTC. The encoded protein is CASSEEAAGGRSEQYF. This chain connects TRBV10-1 to TRBJ2-7; 8 nucleotides line up with TRBD2. The CDR3 is made up of 16 amino acids. J gave up 6 bases and V 2 bases, and 12 bases lay outside the gene matches. The germline V gene encodes CDR1 WNHNN and CDR2 SYGVQD (reference sequence).

This clone was observed once. The chain recombines TRBV10-3 with TRBJ1-2, with TRBD1 matching 8 bases. The CDR3 runs to 13 residues. Unmatched junction bases numbered 3, after V lost 2 bases and J lost 7 bases. The germline CDR1 and CDR2 sequences are ENHRY and SYGVKD. CDR3 amino acids: CAISEGQGRGYTF. CDR3 nucleotide sequence: TGTGCCATCAGTGAGGGACAGGGACGTGGCTACACCTTC.

This chain uses TRBV4-1 with TRBJ1-2; D is undetermined. The CDR3 sequence is 14 residues long. Between the trimmed V and J ends, which lost 4 bases and 4 bases, there was a span of 13 bases. The germline gives CDR1 MGHRA, CDR2 YSYEKL. CDR3 DNA: TGCGCCAGCAGCCGGGCCTCTCCGGGCTATGGCTACACCTTC. This translates into CASSRASPGYGYTF.

CDR3 region: CASSPGSAGNGYTF. CDR3 in DNA: TGCGCCAGCAGCCCCGGTTCAGCAGGGAATGGCTACACCTTC. The chain uses TRBV5-1 and TRBJ1-2; D may be TRBD1 (5 bases). The CDR3 totals 14 residues. CDR1 is SGHRS, CDR2 YFSETQ, per germline. V shed 4 bases and J shed 6 bases, with 16 bases lying between them.

V is TRBV28 and J is TRBJ2-5; possibly TRBD1 for D (5 bases). Germline CDR1 reads MDHEN; CDR2 reads SYDVKM. Trimming stripped 2 bases from V and 1 base from J, with 17 bases between. The CDR3 runs 17 residues. CDR3 sequence reads: CASSLPRAWATQETQYF. For the CDR3, the DNA is TGTGCCAGCAGTTTACCCAGGGCTTGGGCGACCCAAGAGACCCAGTACTTC.

About this clone itself: Other DNA sequences in the sample encode the same CDR3. The rearrangement uses TRBV5-1 and TRBJ2-3; the match to TRBD2 covers 10 bases. The germline V gene encodes CDR1 SGHRS and CDR2 YFSETQ. CDR3 length equals 15 residues. The ends lost 4 bases at V and 3 bases at J; junction bases unmatched: 5. CDR3 nucleotide sequence: TGCGCCAGCAGCACTCGGACTAGCGGAACAGATACGCAGTATTTT. It yields the protein CASSTRTSGTDTQYF.

V and J are TRBV28 and TRBJ2-5, with D uncertain. Germline V gives CDR1 MDHEN, CDR2 SYDVKM. The CDR3 has 14 amino acids. With 8 bases removed from V and 2 bases from J, the gap between germline ends came to 15 bases. Here the CDR3 reads CASSQLPAQETQYF. CDR3 nucleotide sequence: TGTGCCAGCTCCCAACTGCCGGCTCAAGAGACCCAGTACTTC.

The genes are TRBV7-2 and TRBJ2-7, with TRBD1 as a possible D gene (5 bases). The CDR3 is 16 amino acids. The germline V and J ends were trimmed by 1 base and 3 bases, with 16 bases remaining between them. Germline CDR1 is SGHTA and CDR2 is FQGNSA. CDR3 bases: TGTGCCAGCAGCTTAGTTGCAGGGCCATTCTACTACGAGCAGTACTTC. Protein: CASSLVAGPFYYEQYF.

In DNA, the CDR3 is TGTGCCAGCAGCCGCGGAGGGGACAGCTCCTACGAGCAGTACTTC. Its translation is CASSRGGDSSYEQYF. The chain is built from TRBV11-3 and TRBJ2-7, with D perhaps matching TRBD1 (7 bases). In germline, CDR1 is SGHNT, CDR2 YENEEA. The CDR3 is 15 residues long. Trimming pared 5 bases from V and 0 bases from J, leaving 14 bases between.

The chain has TRBV15 and TRBJ2-4; D is perhaps TRBD1 (6 bases). Trimming stripped 2 bases from V and 8 bases from J, with 22 bases between. The germline CDR1 and CDR2 sequences are LNHNV and YYDKDF (reference sequence). The CDR3 has 17 amino acids. CDR3 nucleotides: TGTGCCACCAGCAGAACCGGGACAATTAAGTTTGTAGACATTCAGTACTTC. Translating gives CATSRTGTIKFVDIQYF.

The chain has TRBV18 and TRBJ1-2, with D possibly being TRBD1 (5 bases). The V gene lost 4 bases and the J gene lost 7 bases, with 10 bases spanning the gap. Per germline, CDR1 KGHSH and CDR2 LQKENI. The CDR3 contains 12 residues. CDR3 nucleotide sequence: TGTGCCAGCTCACGGGGCTATGTTGGCTACACCTTC. Protein: CASSRGYVGYTF.

This chain uses TRBV4-2 with TRBJ2-7, with D possibly TRBD1 on 5 matching bases. V was clipped by 0 bases and J by 0 bases, with 12 bases between them. The CDR3 length is 16 residues. Germline V gives CDR1 LGHNA, CDR2 YNFKEQ. The CDR3 loop is CASSQDMTAFSYEQYF. The CDR3 DNA reads TGTGCCAGCAGCCAAGATATGACAGCCTTCTCCTACGAGCAGTACTTC.

The V call is TRBV30, the J call TRBJ2-1; TRBD1 or TRBD2 may be the D gene (5 bases each). This CDR3 has 15 residues. Germline V CDR1 and CDR2: GTSNPN, SVGIG (reference sequence). The germline V and J ends were trimmed by 5 bases and 0 bases, with 14 bases remaining between them. This chain's CDR3 is CAWGGRGFSYNEQFF. The DNA of the CDR3 is TGTGCCTGGGGGGGACGCGGGTTCTCCTACAATGAGCAGTTCTTC.